The entry that follows covers one TCR beta chain sequence. The antigen is not known. This specimen belongs to a study of tissue T cells after allogeneic stem cell transplantation. Study details: Viable blood and marrow gave sorted CD3+ T cells if numbers allowed. Study-wide results and caveats: Limitations included a small, clinically heterogeneous cohort and limited sampling depth. Motif-based clustering found tissue-specific repertoire signatures shared across patients, though few clones were shared.

Only in-frame clones appear in the TCRdb table, and some are missing; sequencing was by immunoSEQ multiplex PCR. The sample consists of about 43,000 clones, approximately 92% of them appearing once. Per germline, CDR1 MNHEY and CDR2 SMNVEV (reference sequence). The CDR3 sequence is 13 residues long. V lost 0 bases, J lost 3 bases, and 0 bases lay in between. This clonotype was obtained from a woman between 35 and 70 years old who later had graft-versus-host disease after an allogeneic stem cell transplant. Sequenced material: blood, taken before transplantation. The genes are TRBV27 and TRBJ1-6; D gene unclear. The CDR3: CASSLSYNSPLHF. The CDR3, as DNA: TGTGCCAGCAGTTTATCCTATAATTCACCCCTCCACTTT.